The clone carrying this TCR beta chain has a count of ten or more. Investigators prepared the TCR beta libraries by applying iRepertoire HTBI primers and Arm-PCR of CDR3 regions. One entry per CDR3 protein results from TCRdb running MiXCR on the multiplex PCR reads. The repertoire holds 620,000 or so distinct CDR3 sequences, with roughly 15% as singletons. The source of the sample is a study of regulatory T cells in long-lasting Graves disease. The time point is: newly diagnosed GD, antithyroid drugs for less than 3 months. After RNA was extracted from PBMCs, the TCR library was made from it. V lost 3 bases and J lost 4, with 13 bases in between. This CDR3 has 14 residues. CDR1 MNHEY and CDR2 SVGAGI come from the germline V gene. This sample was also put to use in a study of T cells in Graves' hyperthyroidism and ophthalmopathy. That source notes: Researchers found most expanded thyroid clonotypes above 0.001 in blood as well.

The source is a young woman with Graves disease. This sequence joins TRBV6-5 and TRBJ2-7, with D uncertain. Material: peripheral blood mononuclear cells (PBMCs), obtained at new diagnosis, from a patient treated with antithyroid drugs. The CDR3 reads CASSYSQEQYEQYF. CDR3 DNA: TGTGCCAGCAGTTATTCGCAGGAGCAGTACGAGCAGTACTTC.